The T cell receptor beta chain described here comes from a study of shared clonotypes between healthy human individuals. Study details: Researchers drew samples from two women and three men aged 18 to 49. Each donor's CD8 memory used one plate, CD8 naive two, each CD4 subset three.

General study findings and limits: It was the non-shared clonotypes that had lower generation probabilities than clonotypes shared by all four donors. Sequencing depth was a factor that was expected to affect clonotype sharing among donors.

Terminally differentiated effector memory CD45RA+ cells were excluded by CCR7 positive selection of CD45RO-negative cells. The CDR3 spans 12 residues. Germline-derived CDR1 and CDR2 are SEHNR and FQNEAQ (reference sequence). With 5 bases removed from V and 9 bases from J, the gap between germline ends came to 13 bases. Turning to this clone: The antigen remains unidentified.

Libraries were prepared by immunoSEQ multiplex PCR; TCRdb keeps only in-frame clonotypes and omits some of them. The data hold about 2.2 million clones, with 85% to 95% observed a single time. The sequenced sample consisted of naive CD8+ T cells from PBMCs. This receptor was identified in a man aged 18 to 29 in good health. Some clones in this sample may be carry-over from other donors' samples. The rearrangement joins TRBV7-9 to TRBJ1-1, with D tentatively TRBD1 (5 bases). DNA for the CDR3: TGTGCCAGCAGCGATCCGGGACGGAAAGCTTTCTTT. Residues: CASSDPGRKAFF. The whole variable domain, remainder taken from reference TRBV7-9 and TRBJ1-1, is DTGVSQNPRHKITKRGQNVTFRCDPISEHNRLYWYRQTLGQGPEFLTYFQNEAQLEKSRLLSDRFSAERPKGSFSTLEIQRTEQGDSAMYLCASSDPGRKAFFGQGTRLTVV.